The T cell receptor beta chain described here comes from a study of cytomegalovirus exposure and HLA in healthy donors. CDR1 and CDR2 from the germline V gene are KGHSH and LQKENI. The CDR3 has 13 residues. V was trimmed by 6 bases and J by 3 bases, leaving 11 bases between them. A note on this clone: Its antigen is not identified.

Study-level findings and limits: The likely origin of a cluster of highly shared sequence variants was a sequencing artifact. Altogether, 150 to 200 TCR beta chains were recorded as cytomegalovirus-associated.

PCR amplification relied on 60 Vbeta primers (plus 13 Jbeta primers). The repertoire was sequenced with immunoSEQ multiplex PCR; TCRdb's copy has only in-frame clones and lacks some. The sample contains over 150,000 clones, around three quarters of which appear only once. Everyone who donated was a healthy bone marrow donor. The origin of this receptor is a man between 25 and 39 years old in good health and CMV-seropositive. The sequencing input was PBMCs. The chain uses TRBV18 and TRBJ1-1; tentatively, D is TRBD1 (5 bases). CDR3 bases: TGTGCCAGCTCGGTACAGGATGACACTGAAGCTTTCTTT. Residues: CASSVQDDTEAFF.